The 21 T cell receptor beta chains reported below all come from one sample, sequenced in a study of T-cell memory formation after mild COVID-19. MiXCR, run by TCRdb on the 5' RACE reads, gives a single entry per CDR3 protein. The table includes around 90,000 distinct CDR3 sequences, approximately 13% detected once. Sequencing was done on a sample of PBMCs or a T cell subset sorted from them (not recorded which). These TCRs come from an adult woman who had mild COVID-19 (a few samples of this study predate the infection). Cell type and time point are not known.

The sample holds many counts of this clonotype. This rearrangement joins TRBV29-1 to TRBJ2-5; D call uncertain. V was shortened by 1 base and J by 1 base, with 13 bases between the two germline ends. CDR3 size: 15 residues. The germline CDR1 and CDR2 sequences are SQVTM and ANQGSEA. The CDR3 bases are TGCAGCGTTGAAGCGGACCCTGGGATCCAAGAGACCCAGTACTTC. Translating gives CSVEADPGIQETQYF. The whole variable domain, remainder taken from reference TRBV29-1 and TRBJ2-5, is SAVISQKPSRDICQRGTSLTIQCQVDSQVTMMFWYRQQPGQSLTLIATANQGSEATYESGFVIDKFPISRPNLTFSTLTVSNMSPEDSSIYLCSVEADPGIQETQYFGPGTRLLVL.

J is TRBJ2-1 and V is TRBV29-1; perhaps TRBD2 as D (7 bases). Germline values: CDR1 SQVTM, CDR2 ANQGSEA. The CDR3 is 16 amino acids. V was clipped by 0 bases and J by 8 bases, with 20 bases between them. The CDR3 bases are TGCAGCGTTGAAGATGCGTCAAGGGGGGGCCAGTATGAGCAGTTCTTC. As protein: CSVEDASRGGQYEQFF.

The CDR3 bases are TGTGCCAGCTACGGGGGGGCCGACTACGAGCAGTACTTC. Its protein is CASYGGADYEQYF. The genes are TRBV6-1 and TRBJ2-7; 8 positions match TRBD2. Per the germline V gene, CDR1 is MNHNS and CDR2 is SASEGT. The CDR3 covers 13 residues. The J segment lost 3 bases and the V segment lost 8 bases, leaving 6 bases of the junction unmatched.

Only a few counts were recorded for this clonotype. CDR3 amino acids: CASSPDGLAGVNIITDTQYF. For the CDR3, the DNA is TGTGCCAGCAGCCCAGACGGACTAGCGGGGGTCAATATAATCACAGATACGCAGTATTTT. The chain couples TRBV7-2 to TRBJ2-3; 13 positions agree with TRBD2. Germline CDR1 is SGHTA and CDR2 is FQGNSA. Germline trimming cut 5 bases from V and 2 bases from J; bases unmatched to any gene: 16. The CDR3 length is 20 residues. The full variable domain, rest sourced from reference TRBV7-2 and TRBJ2-3, is GAGVSQSPSNKVTEKGKDVELRCDPISGHTALYWYRQSLGQGLEFLIYFQGNSAPDKSGLPSDRFSAERTGGSVSTLTIQRTQQEDSAVYLCASSPDGLAGVNIITDTQYFGPGTRLTVL.

The V and J genes are TRBV4-2 and TRBJ2-3; D assignment may be TRBD1 or TRBD2 (5 bases each). Germline assignment: CDR1 LGHNA and CDR2 YNFKEQ. CDR3 length: 13 amino acids. V was shortened by 6 bases and J by 4 bases, with 11 bases between the two germline ends. The CDR3 protein is CASSPPGPDTQYF. The CDR3 nucleotides are TGTGCCAGCAGTCCACCGGGGCCAGATACGCAGTATTTT.

The table lists this clonotype with a few counts. V usage is TRBV9 and J usage is TRBJ2-3; D not certain. Trimming took off 0 bases at V and 5 bases at J, with 7 bases between the two ends. Per the germline V gene, CDR1 is SGDLS and CDR2 is YYNGEE. The CDR3 is 13 residues long. The CDR3: CASSVDLLDTQYF. The CDR3, as DNA: TGTGCCAGCAGCGTAGACTTATTAGATACGCAGTATTTT. Variable domain in full (rest from reference TRBV9 and TRBJ2-3): DSGVTQTPKHLITATGQRVTLRCSPRSGDLSVYWYQQSLDQGLQFLIQYYNGEERAKGNILERFSAQQFPDLHSELNLSSLELGDSALYFCASSVDLLDTQYFGPGTRLTVL.

This clonotype was counted many times. This sequence joins TRBV5-1 and TRBJ1-6; tentative D call: TRBD1 (6 bases). This CDR3 is built from 15 residues. The V end was cut by 0 bases, the J end by 7 bases, with 11 bases between. Per the germline V gene, CDR1 is SGHRS and CDR2 is YFSETQ. CDR3 bases: TGCGCCAGCAGCTTGGGGGCAGGGGAGAATTCACCCCTCCACTTT. Amino acids: CASSLGAGENSPLHF.

Here the CDR3 reads CASSFTPSRPGGEQYF. CDR3 coding DNA: TGCGCCAGCAGCTTTACCCCCTCCCGACCCGGGGGCGAGCAGTACTTC. The rearrangement uses TRBV5-1 and TRBJ2-7; D perhaps matches TRBD2 (6 bases). V was shortened by 2 bases and J by 6 bases, with 21 bases between the two germline ends. Germline V lookup: CDR1 SGHRS, CDR2 YFSETQ. The CDR3 loop spans 16 amino acids.

There are a few counts of this clonotype. This sequence joins TRBV12-3 or TRBV12-4 and TRBJ1-4; D call uncertain. The CDR3 sequence is 14 residues long. Trimming cost V 0 bases and J 8 bases, with 10 bases left between them. CDR3 amino acids: CASSLAGFYEKLFF. In DNA form, the CDR3 reads TGTGCCAGCAGTTTAGCGGGGTTTTACGAAAAACTGTTTTTT.

This chain connects TRBV7-2 to TRBJ2-1, with D perhaps matching TRBD1 or TRBD2 (6 bases each). The CDR3 extends over 16 amino acids. CDR1 and CDR2 (germline): SGHTA, FQGNSA. Trimming took off 5 bases at V and 8 bases at J, with 22 bases between the two ends. CDR3 bases: TGTGCCAGCAGCCACCAGGGTGGGGGGCCTGTCGATGAGCAGTTCTTC. This encodes CASSHQGGGPVDEQFF.

The rearrangement links TRBV6-6 to TRBJ2-7; D gene uncertain. The V gene lost 6 bases and the J gene lost 0 bases, with 12 bases spanning the gap. CDR1 MNHNY and CDR2 SVGAGI come from the germline V gene (reference sequence). The length of the CDR3 is 14 residues. The CDR3 DNA follows: TGTGCCAGCAGCTCCTTTGGGGACTCCTACGAGCAGTACTTC. Translation gives CASSSFGDSYEQYF.

V gene TRBV3-1 combines with J gene TRBJ2-5, with TRBD1 matching 7 bases. V shed 5 bases, J shed 4 bases, and the junction held 7 bases outside the gene matches. Germline loops: CDR1 LGHDT, CDR2 YNNKEL (reference sequence). CDR3 length: 14 amino acids. CDR3 loop: CASSVTGKLETQYF. DNA of the CDR3: TGTGCCAGCAGCGTGACAGGGAAGTTAGAGACCCAGTACTTC.

This sequence joins TRBV30 and TRBJ1-2; no firm D call. CDR3 length equals 11 residues. V was cut by 2 bases and J by 7 bases, with 8 bases left in between. Germline CDR1 reads GTSNPN; CDR2 reads SVGIG (reference sequence). This CDR3 is CAWSSNGGYTF. CDR3 sequence (DNA): TGTGCCTGGAGTAGCAACGGTGGCTACACCTTC.

This clonotype has more than one count but fewer than ten. The chain couples TRBV9 to TRBJ1-4; D is unresolved. Germline values: CDR1 SGDLS, CDR2 YYNGEE. The CDR3 extends over 11 amino acids. V was clipped by 0 bases and J by 10 bases, with 4 bases between them. CDR3 sequence (DNA): TGTGCCAGCAGCGTAGACAGAAAACTGTTTTTT. Translated: CASSVDRKLFF.

CDR3 nucleotide sequence: TGTGCCAGCACCGACGGGGTGACCTACGAGCAGTACTTC. This translates into CASTDGVTYEQYF. The chain links TRBV2 to TRBJ2-7, with D possibly being TRBD2 (5 bases). The germline V gene encodes CDR1 SNHLY and CDR2 FYNNEI. This CDR3 spans 13 amino acids. V gave up 7 bases and J gave up 2 bases, with 12 bases separating them.

This clonotype was seen more than once but under ten times. The chain has TRBV7-9 and TRBJ1-2, with a possible D match to TRBD1 (5 bases). The germline gives CDR1 SEHNR, CDR2 FQNEAQ (reference sequence). The CDR3 totals 14 residues. V was pared by 4 bases and J by 3 bases, with 12 bases between. The CDR3 reads CASSSQEEDYGYTF. In nucleotides, the CDR3 is TGTGCCAGCAGCTCACAGGAGGAGGACTATGGCTACACCTTC.

This chain joins TRBV12-3 or TRBV12-4 and TRBJ2-7; D is unclear. V lost 6 bases and J 4 bases, leaving 16 bases between the germline ends. The CDR3 runs to 14 residues. CDR3 in DNA: TGTGCCAGCAGCCGAGACTCCATCCGATACGAGCAGTACTTC. Protein product: CASSRDSIRYEQYF.

The genes are TRBV5-4 and TRBJ1-6, with D perhaps matching TRBD1 (5 bases). The CDR3 consists of 14 residues. CDR1 and CDR2 from the germline V gene are SGHNT and YYREEE (reference sequence). Trimming cost V 4 bases and J 10 bases, with 15 bases left between them. In nucleotides, the CDR3 is TGTGCCAGCAGCCTTTGGGACGAGGGCTCACCCCTCCACTTT. It translates to CASSLWDEGSPLHF. Complete variable domain (other parts from reference TRBV5-4 and TRBJ1-6): ETGVTQSPTHLIKTRGQQVTLRCSSQSGHNTVSWYQQALGQGPQFIFQYYREEENGRGNFPPRFSGLQFPNYSSELNVNALELDDSALYLCASSLWDEGSPLHFGNGTRLTVT.

CDR3 residues: CASSLSARGDEQYF. Here the CDR3 DNA reads TGTGCCAGCAGTTTAAGTGCCAGGGGGGACGAGCAGTACTTC. The J gene is TRBJ2-7, the V gene TRBV27; TRBD1 might be the D (7 bases). The CDR3 is made up of 14 amino acids. V lost 2 bases to trimming and J lost 5 bases, with 13 bases between them. CDR1 and CDR2 from the germline V gene are MNHEY and SMNVEV (reference sequence).

As DNA, the CDR3 is TGCAGCGTTGAAGACGCGGGGGGCAGCTCCTACGAGCAGTACTTC. This translates into CSVEDAGGSSYEQYF. V and J are TRBV29-1 and TRBJ2-7, with 8 bases matching TRBD2. This CDR3 comprises 15 residues. Germline V gene data show CDR1 as SQVTM and CDR2 as ANQGSEA. After removal of 0 bases from V and 0 bases from J, the junction contained 4 bases not matched to a gene.

This clonotype turned up a few times. V and J are TRBV9 and TRBJ2-5; 14 bases map to TRBD2. The length of the CDR3 is 20 residues. V dropped 2 bases and J dropped 2; count of bases not matched to a gene: 14. Germline V gene sequence: CDR1 SGDLS, CDR2 YYNGEE. The DNA of the CDR3 is TGTGCCAGCAGCGTTTCGGCCGGGACTAGCGGGGGCCCTGGACAAGAGACCCAGTACTTC. Translation: CASSVSAGTSGGPGQETQYF.